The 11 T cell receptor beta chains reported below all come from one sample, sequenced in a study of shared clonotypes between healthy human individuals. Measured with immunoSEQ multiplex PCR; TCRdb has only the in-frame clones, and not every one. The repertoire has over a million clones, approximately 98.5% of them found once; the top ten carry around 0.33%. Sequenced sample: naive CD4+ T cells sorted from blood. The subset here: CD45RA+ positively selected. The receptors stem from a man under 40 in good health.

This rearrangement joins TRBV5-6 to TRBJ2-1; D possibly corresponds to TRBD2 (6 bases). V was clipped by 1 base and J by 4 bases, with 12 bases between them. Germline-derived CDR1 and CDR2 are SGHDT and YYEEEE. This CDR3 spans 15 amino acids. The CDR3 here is CASSLTSQTYNEQFF. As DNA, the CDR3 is TGTGCCAGCAGCTTGACTAGCCAGACGTACAATGAGCAGTTCTTC.

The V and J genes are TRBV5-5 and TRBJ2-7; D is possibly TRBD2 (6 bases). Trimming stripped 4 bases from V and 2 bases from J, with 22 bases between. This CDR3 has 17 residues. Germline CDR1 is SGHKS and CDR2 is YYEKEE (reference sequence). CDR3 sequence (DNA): TGTGCCAGCAGCCCGATAATCGGGACTCCCCTGACCTACGAGCAGTACTTC. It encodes CASSPIIGTPLTYEQYF.

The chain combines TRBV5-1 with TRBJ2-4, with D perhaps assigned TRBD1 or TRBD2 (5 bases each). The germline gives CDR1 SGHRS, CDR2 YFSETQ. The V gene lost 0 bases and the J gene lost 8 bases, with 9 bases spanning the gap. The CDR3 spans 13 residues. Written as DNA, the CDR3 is TGCGCCAGCAGCTTGGATATGGGGGACATTCAGTACTTC. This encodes CASSLDMGDIQYF.

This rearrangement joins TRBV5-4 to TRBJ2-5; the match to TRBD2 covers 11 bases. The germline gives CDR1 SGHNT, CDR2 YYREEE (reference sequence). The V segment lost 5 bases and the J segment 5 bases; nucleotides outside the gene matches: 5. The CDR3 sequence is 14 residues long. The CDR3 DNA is TGTGCCAGCAGTCTAGCGGGAGGTATGGAGACCCAGTACTTC. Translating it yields CASSLAGGMETQYF.

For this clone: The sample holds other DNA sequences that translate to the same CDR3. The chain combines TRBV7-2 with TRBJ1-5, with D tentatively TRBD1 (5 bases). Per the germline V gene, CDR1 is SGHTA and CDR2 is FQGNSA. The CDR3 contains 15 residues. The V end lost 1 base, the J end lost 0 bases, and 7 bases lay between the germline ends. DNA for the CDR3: TGTGCCAGCAGCTTAGAGGGGTCTAGCAATCAGCCCCAGCATTTT. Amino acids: CASSLEGSSNQPQHF.

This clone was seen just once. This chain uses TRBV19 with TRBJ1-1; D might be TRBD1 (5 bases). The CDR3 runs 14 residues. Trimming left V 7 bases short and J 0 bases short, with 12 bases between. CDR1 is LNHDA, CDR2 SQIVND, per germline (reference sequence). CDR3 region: CASTPGQMNTEAFF. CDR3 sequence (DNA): TGTGCCAGTACCCCGGGGCAGATGAACACTGAAGCTTTCTTT. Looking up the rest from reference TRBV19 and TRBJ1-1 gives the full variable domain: DGGITQSPKYLFRKEGQNVTLSCEQNLNHDAMYWYRQDPGQGLRLIYYSQIVNDFQKGDIAEGYSVSREKKESFPLTVTSAQKNPTAFYLCASTPGQMNTEAFFGQGTRLTVV.

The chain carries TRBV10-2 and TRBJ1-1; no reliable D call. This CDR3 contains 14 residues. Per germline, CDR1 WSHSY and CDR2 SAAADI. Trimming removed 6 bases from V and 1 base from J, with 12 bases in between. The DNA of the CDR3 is TGCGCCAGCAGCAAGGACCGAAAGAACACTGAAGCTTTCTTT. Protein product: CASSKDRKNTEAFF.

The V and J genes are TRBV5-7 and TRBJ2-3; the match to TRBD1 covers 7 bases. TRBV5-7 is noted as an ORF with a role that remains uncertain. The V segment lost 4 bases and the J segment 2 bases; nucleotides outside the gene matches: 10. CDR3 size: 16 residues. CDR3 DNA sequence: TGTGCCAGCAGCCTGCCACAGGGGCTATACACAGATACGCAGTATTTT. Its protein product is CASSLPQGLYTDTQYF.

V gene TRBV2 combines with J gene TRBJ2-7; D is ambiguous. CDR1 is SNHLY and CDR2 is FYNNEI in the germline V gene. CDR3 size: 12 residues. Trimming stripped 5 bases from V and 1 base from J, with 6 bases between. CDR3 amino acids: CASSIQSYEQYF. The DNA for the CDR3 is TGTGCCAGCAGTATCCAATCCTACGAGCAGTACTTC. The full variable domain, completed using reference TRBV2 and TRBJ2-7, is EPEVTQTPSHQVTQMGQEVILRCVPISNHLYFYWYRQILGQKVEFLVSFYNNEISEKSEIFDDQFSVERPDGSNFTLKIRSTKLEDSAMYFCASSIQSYEQYFGPGTRLTVT.

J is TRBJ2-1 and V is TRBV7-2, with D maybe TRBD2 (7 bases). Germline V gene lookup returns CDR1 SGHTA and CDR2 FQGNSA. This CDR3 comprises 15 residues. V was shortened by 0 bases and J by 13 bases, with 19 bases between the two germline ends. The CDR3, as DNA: TGTGCCAGCAGCTTAGCGGGGGGGCAGGGAGGGACACAGTTCTTC. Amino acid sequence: CASSLAGGQGGTQFF.

The CDR3 loop is CASALAPLQETQYF. As DNA, the CDR3 is TGCGCCAGCGCCCTAGCCCCATTGCAAGAGACCCAGTACTTC. V is TRBV5-1 and J is TRBJ2-5, with D maybe TRBD2 (5 bases). The CDR3 runs to 14 residues. Germline CDR1 reads SGHRS; CDR2 reads YFSETQ. V was pared by 7 bases and J by 2 bases, with 15 bases between.